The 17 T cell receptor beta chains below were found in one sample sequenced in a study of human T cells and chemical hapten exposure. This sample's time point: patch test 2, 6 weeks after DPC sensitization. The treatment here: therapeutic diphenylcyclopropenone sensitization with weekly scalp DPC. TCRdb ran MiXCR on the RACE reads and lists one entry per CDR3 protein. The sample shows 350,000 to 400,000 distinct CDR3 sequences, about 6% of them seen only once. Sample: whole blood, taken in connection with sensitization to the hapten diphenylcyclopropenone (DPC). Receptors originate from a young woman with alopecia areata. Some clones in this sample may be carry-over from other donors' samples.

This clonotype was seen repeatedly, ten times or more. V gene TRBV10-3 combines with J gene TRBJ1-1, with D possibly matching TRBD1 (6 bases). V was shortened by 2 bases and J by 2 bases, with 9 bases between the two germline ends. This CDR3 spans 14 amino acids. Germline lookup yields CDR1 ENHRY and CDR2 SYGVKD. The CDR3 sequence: CAISEVGTNTEAFF. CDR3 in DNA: TGTGCCATCAGTGAGGTCGGGACAAACACTGAAGCTTTCTTT.

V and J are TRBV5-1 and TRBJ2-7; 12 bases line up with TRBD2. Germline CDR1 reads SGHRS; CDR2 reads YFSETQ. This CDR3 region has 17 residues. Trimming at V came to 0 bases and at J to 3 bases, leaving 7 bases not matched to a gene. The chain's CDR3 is CASSLDLGTSGHYEQYF. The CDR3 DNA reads TGCGCCAGCAGCTTGGACCTGGGGACTAGCGGGCACTACGAGCAGTACTTC.

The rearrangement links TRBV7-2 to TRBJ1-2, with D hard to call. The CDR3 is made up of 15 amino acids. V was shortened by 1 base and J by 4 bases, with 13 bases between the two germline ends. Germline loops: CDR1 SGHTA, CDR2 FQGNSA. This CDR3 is CASSLVDTEGYGYTF. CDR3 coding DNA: TGTGCCAGCAGCTTAGTAGATACGGAAGGCTATGGCTACACCTTC. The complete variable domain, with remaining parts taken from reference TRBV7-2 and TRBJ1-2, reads GAGVSQSPSNKVTEKGKDVELRCDPISGHTALYWYRQSLGQGLEFLIYFQGNSAPDKSGLPSDRFSAERTGGSVSTLTIQRTQQEDSAVYLCASSLVDTEGYGYTFGSGTRLTVV.

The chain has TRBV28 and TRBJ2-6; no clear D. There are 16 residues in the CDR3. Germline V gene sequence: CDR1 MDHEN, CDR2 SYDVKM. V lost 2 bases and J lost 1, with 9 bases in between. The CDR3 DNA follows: TGTGCCAGCAGTTTAAAAGGGTCTTCTGGGGCCAACGTCCTGACTTTC. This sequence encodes CASSLKGSSGANVLTF.

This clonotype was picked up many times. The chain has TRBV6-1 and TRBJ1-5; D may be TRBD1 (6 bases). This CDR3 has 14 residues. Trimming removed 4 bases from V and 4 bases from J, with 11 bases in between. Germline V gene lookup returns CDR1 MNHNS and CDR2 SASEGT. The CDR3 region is CASSVYRANQPQHF. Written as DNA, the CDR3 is TGTGCCAGCAGTGTATACAGGGCGAATCAGCCCCAGCATTTT.

Here the CDR3 reads CAIRLQGADSPLHF. The CDR3 nucleotides are TGTGCCATCAGGCTACAGGGGGCGGACTCACCCCTCCACTTT. The V call is TRBV10-3, the J call TRBJ1-6; 9 nucleotides align to TRBD1. J gave up 10 bases and V 6 bases, and 7 bases lay outside the gene matches. The CDR3 is made up of 14 amino acids. In germline, CDR1 is ENHRY, CDR2 SYGVKD.

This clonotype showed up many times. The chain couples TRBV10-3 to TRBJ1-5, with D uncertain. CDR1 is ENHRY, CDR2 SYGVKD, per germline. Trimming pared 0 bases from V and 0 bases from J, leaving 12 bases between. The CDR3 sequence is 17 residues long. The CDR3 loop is CAISESRAHNSNQPQHF. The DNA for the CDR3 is TGTGCCATCAGTGAGTCGAGGGCGCACAATAGCAATCAGCCCCAGCATTTT.

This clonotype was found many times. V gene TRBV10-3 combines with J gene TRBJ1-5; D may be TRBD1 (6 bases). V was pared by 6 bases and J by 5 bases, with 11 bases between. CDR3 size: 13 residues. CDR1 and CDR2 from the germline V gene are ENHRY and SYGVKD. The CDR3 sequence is CAISSGDYQPQHF. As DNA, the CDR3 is TGTGCCATCAGCTCAGGGGACTATCAGCCCCAGCATTTT.

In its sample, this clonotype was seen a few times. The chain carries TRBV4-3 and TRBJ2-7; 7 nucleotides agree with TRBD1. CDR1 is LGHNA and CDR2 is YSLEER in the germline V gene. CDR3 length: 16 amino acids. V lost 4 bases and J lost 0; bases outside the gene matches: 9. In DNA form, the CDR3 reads TGCGCCAGCAGCCTCCACCGCCGGGACAGCTCCTACGAGCAGTACTTC. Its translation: CASSLHRRDSSYEQYF.

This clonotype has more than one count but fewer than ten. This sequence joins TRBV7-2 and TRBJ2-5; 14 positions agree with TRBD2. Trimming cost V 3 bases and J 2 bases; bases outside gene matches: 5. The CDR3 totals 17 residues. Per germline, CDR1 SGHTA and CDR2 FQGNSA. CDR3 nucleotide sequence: TGTGCCAGCAGCTTGGGGACTAGCGGGAGCCCTCAAGAGACCCAGTACTTC. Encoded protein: CASSLGTSGSPQETQYF.

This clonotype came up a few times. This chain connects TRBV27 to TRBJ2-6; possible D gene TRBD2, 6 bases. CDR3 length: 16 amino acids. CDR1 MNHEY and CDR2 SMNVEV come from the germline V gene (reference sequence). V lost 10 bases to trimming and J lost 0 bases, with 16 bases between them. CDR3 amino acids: CATLVLAPSGANVLTF. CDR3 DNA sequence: TGTGCCACCCTAGTTCTAGCGCCCTCTGGGGCCAACGTCCTGACTTTC. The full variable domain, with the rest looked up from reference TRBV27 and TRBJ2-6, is EAQVTQNPRYLITVTGKKLTVTCSQNMNHEYMSWYRQDPGLGLRQIYYSMNVEVTDKGDVPEGYKVSRKEKRNFPLILESPSPNQTSLYFCATLVLAPSGANVLTFGAGSRLTVL.

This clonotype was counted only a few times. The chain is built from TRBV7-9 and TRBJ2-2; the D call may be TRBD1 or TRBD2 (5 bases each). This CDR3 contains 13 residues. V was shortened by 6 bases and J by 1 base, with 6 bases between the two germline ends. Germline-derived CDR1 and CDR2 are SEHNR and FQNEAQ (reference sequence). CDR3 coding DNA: TGTGCCAGCAGGGGGGTGAACACCGGGGAGCTGTTTTTT. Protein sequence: CASRGVNTGELFF.

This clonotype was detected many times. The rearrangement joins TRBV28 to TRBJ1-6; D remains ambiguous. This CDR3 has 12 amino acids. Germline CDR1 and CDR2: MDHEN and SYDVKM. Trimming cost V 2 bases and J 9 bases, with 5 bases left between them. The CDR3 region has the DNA TGTGCCAGCAGTTTAGAAGTTTCACCCCTCCACTTT. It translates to CASSLEVSPLHF. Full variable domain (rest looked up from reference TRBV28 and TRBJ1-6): DVKVTQSSRYLVKRTGEKVFLECVQDMDHENMFWYRQDPGLGLRLIYFSYDVKMKEKGDIPEGYSVSREKKERFSLILESASTNQTSMYLCASSLEVSPLHFGNGTRLTVT.

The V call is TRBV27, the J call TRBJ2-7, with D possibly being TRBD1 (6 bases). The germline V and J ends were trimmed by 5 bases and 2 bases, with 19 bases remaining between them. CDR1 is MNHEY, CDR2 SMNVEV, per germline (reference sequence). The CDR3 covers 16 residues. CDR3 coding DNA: TGTGCCAGCAGTCCGCTAACAGGGCAACTTACCTACGAGCAGTACTTC. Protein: CASSPLTGQLTYEQYF.

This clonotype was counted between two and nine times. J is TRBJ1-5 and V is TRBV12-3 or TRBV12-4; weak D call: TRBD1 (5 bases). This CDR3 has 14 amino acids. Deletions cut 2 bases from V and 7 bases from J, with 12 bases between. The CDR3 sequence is CASSLPGQGQPQHF. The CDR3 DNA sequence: TGTGCCAGCAGTTTACCGGGGCAGGGACAGCCCCAGCATTTT.

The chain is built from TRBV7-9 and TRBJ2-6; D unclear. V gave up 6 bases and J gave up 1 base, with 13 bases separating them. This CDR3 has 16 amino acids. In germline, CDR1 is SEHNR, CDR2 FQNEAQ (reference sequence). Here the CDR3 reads CASSLVLRSGANVLTF. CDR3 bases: TGTGCCAGCAGTCTTGTCCTGCGGTCTGGGGCCAACGTCCTGACTTTC.

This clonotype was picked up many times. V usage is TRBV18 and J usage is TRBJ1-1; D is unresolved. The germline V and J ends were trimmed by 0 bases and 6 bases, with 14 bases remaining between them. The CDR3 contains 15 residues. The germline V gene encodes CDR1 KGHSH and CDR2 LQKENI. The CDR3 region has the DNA TGTGCCAGCTCACCACCGTTTGAGGGAAGGGCTGAAGCTTTCTTT. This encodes CASSPPFEGRAEAFF.